This T cell receptor beta chain was identified in a study of blood T cell repertoires in COVID-19. Study at large: COVID-19 samples, acute and convalescent, were from the United States, Italy and Spain. In each case, the material was cDNA or gDNA derived from T cells, B-cell-depleted T cells, or PBMCs.

Participants were aged about 18 to 89 years from approximately 25 US areas. Two negative PCRs, clearance, or symptom resolution characterized the recovered Cohort 3 donors. This clone has a single count. TCRdb keeps only in-frame clones here, not all; method: immunoSEQ multiplex PCR. The sample consists of about 480,000 clones, approximately 90% of them appearing once. Input material: PBMCs or T cells enriched from blood (not recorded which). The sequence was obtained from a woman between 35 and 50 years old who had recovered from COVID-19.

CDR3 DNA sequence: TGTGCCAGCAGCTTTTCTACTGCTAGCAATCAGCCCCAGCATTTT. It encodes CASSFSTASNQPQHF. V and J are TRBV7-2 and TRBJ1-5, with D hard to call. The CDR3 contains 15 residues. Trimming left V 3 bases short and J 0 bases short, with 9 bases between. The V gene's germline CDR1 is SGHTA and CDR2 FQGNSA.